The 14 T cell receptor beta chains presented below share a single source sample, sequenced in a study of blood T cell repertoires in COVID-19. The table came from immunoSEQ multiplex PCR; TCRdb's copy has only in-frame clones and leaves some out. The top ten hold about 20% of the sample, which has 220,000 or so clones, around 84% seen once. Source material: peripheral blood. These receptors originate from a man aged 25 to 40 with active or convalescent COVID-19.

This rearrangement joins TRBV29-1 to TRBJ2-7, with 13 bases identical to TRBD2. V gave up 3 bases and J gave up 1 base; unmatched junction bases: 9. The length of the CDR3 is 17 residues. Looked up from germline, CDR1 is SQVTM and CDR2 is ANQGSEA. The CDR3 DNA is TGCAGCGTTGAGTCAGGCGGGACTAGCGGGAAGTCCTACGAGCAGTACTTC. Translated, it gives CSVESGGTSGKSYEQYF.

This clone was counted once. V usage is TRBV13 and J usage is TRBJ2-1; a possible D gene is TRBD1 (5 bases). V lost 0 bases and J 7 bases, leaving 16 bases between the germline ends. The CDR3 sequence is 16 residues long. Germline CDR1 is PRHDT and CDR2 is FYEKMQ (reference sequence). In nucleotides, the CDR3 is TGTGCCAGCAGCTTAGGGGCTGCGTTAGACAGTAATGAGCAGTTCTTC. It encodes CASSLGAALDSNEQFF.

V is TRBV11-2 and J is TRBJ2-7; TRBD2 agrees at 7 bases. J lost 0 bases, V lost 7 bases, and 9 bases had no gene match. CDR3 length: 15 amino acids. Germline CDR1 SGHAT, CDR2 FQNNGV. In nucleotides, the CDR3 is TGTGCCAGCATGATCGGGCTAGCGGCCTCCTACGAGCAGTACTTC. This codes for CASMIGLAASYEQYF.

The chain uses TRBV7-9 and TRBJ2-3; a possible D gene is TRBD2 (6 bases). The germline CDR1 and CDR2 sequences are SEHNR and FQNEAQ (reference sequence). V was cut by 5 bases and J by 0 bases, with 15 bases left in between. The CDR3 is 16 amino acids. The CDR3 DNA is TGTGCCAGCAGCCCAGGATTAGCGGCTAGCACAGATACGCAGTATTTT. As protein: CASSPGLAASTDTQYF. The entire variable domain, with the rest obtained from reference TRBV7-9 and TRBJ2-3, is as follows: DTGVSQNPRHKITKRGQNVTFRCDPISEHNRLYWYRQTLGQGPEFLTYFQNEAQLEKSRLLSDRFSAERPKGSFSTLEIQRTEQGDSAMYLCASSPGLAASTDTQYFGPGTRLTVL.

The rearrangement joins TRBV6-5 to TRBJ2-3; 9 bases fit TRBD1. Germline V lookup: CDR1 MNHEY, CDR2 SVGAGI. V trimming: 6 bases; J trimming: 2 bases; junction bases outside the gene matches: 6. CDR3 length equals 15 residues. The CDR3 nucleotides read TGTGCCAGCAGCCAGGACAGGGGAGACACAGATACGCAGTATTTT. Its protein product is CASSQDRGDTDTQYF.

This chain links TRBV27 with TRBJ2-7, with TRBD2 matching over 8 bases. Germline V gives CDR1 MNHEY, CDR2 SMNVEV (reference sequence). CDR3 length: 15 amino acids. V gave up 1 base and J gave up 0 bases; unmatched junction bases: 2. The CDR3 reads CASSLWGTSSYEQYF. The CDR3, as DNA: TGTGCCAGCAGTTTATGGGGGACTAGCTCCTACGAGCAGTACTTC.

Of note for this clone: Other DNA sequences from this sample encode an identical CDR3 as well. V gene TRBV7-9 combines with J gene TRBJ2-2, with 13 bases that match TRBD2. This CDR3 has 18 residues. Germline CDR1 reads SEHNR; CDR2 reads FQNEAQ (reference sequence). The trim removed 2 bases at V and 7 bases at J, leaving 10 bases unmatched. CDR3 nucleotide sequence: TGTGCCAGCAGCTTACGCCCCGGGACTAGCGGGAAGGGCGGGGAGCTGTTTTTT. Protein product: CASSLRPGTSGKGGELFF. Full variable domain (remainder filled in from reference TRBV7-9 and TRBJ2-2): DTGVSQNPRHKITKRGQNVTFRCDPISEHNRLYWYRQTLGQGPEFLTYFQNEAQLEKSRLLSDRFSAERPKGSFSTLEIQRTEQGDSAMYLCASSLRPGTSGKGGELFFGEGSRLTVL.

This chain joins TRBV4-1 and TRBJ2-7; 10 nucleotides line up with TRBD2. The CDR3 totals 15 residues. Trimming removed 4 bases from V and 4 bases from J; junction bases left unmatched: 7. Germline loops: CDR1 MGHRA, CDR2 YSYEKL. CDR3 residues: CASSLLAGDLYEQYF. CDR3 bases: TGCGCCAGCAGCCTCCTAGCGGGAGACCTTTACGAGCAGTACTTC.

The sample holds a few counts of this clone. The chain couples TRBV6-5 to TRBJ2-5; D remains ambiguous. Deletions cut 0 bases from V and 7 bases from J, with 12 bases between. The CDR3 consists of 14 residues. From germline, CDR1 is MNHEY and CDR2 SVGAGI. This chain's CDR3 is CASSYSSPTGTQYF. The CDR3 bases are TGTGCCAGCAGTTACTCTTCCCCCACGGGGACCCAGTACTTC.

This chain links TRBV11-2 with TRBJ2-4, with 7 nucleotides matching TRBD2. Germline trimming cut 5 bases from V and 7 bases from J; bases unmatched to any gene: 8. Germline V CDR1 and CDR2: SGHAT, FQNNGV. CDR3 length equals 14 residues. CDR3 amino acids: CASSPPKRGNIQYF. CDR3 sequence (DNA): TGTGCCAGCAGCCCCCCCAAGCGGGGCAACATTCAGTACTTC.

This clone was seen once. This chain links TRBV4-2 with TRBJ2-7; possible D gene TRBD1, 6 bases. Germline CDR1 LGHNA, CDR2 YNFKEQ. The CDR3 loop spans 11 amino acids. V shed 8 bases and J shed 4 bases, with 9 bases lying between them. CDR3 DNA sequence: TGTGCCAGCCAGGGGTTGTACGAGCAGTACTTC. Protein: CASQGLYEQYF.

This chain uses TRBV5-4 with TRBJ2-7; TRBD2 agrees at 7 bases. The V gene's germline CDR1 is SGHNT and CDR2 YYREEE (reference sequence). This CDR3 is built from 13 residues. V lost 3 bases to trimming and J lost 3 bases; unmatched junction nucleotides: 3. CDR3: CASSYGGSYEQYF. The DNA for the CDR3 is TGTGCCAGCAGCTACGGCGGGAGCTACGAGCAGTACTTC.

J is TRBJ2-3 and V is TRBV5-4, with 13 bases that match TRBD2. Germline V gene lookup returns CDR1 SGHNT and CDR2 YYREEE (reference sequence). V shed 3 bases, J shed 0 bases, and the junction held 7 bases outside the gene matches. The CDR3 extends over 18 amino acids. As DNA, the CDR3 is TGTGCCAGCAGCTCCACACTGGGACTAGCGGGGAGCACAGATACGCAGTATTTT. Translated, it gives CASSSTLGLAGSTDTQYF.

The V call is TRBV5-6, the J call TRBJ1-5, with D perhaps matching TRBD1 (5 bases). The V gene's germline CDR1 is SGHDT and CDR2 YYEEEE. There are 15 residues in the CDR3. V was cut by 4 bases and J by 6 bases, with 17 bases left in between. The CDR3 DNA is TGTGCCAGCAGCCGAAGTTCCAGGGTGGGTCAGCCCCAGCATTTT. It encodes CASSRSSRVGQPQHF. The complete variable domain, with remaining parts taken from reference TRBV5-6 and TRBJ1-5, reads DAGVTQSPTHLIKTRGQQVTLRCSPKSGHDTVSWYQQALGQGPQFIFQYYEEEERQRGNFPDRFSGHQFPNYSSELNVNALLLGDSALYLCASSRSSRVGQPQHFGDGTRLSIL.